A single sample is the source of the 19 T cell receptor beta chains below, sequenced in a study of kidney transplant recipient with SARS-CoV-2 infection. A single record per CDR3 protein comes from TCRdb applying MiXCR to the reads. The sample records under 300,000 distinct CDR3 sequences, roughly 26% being singletons. Source: a blood sample, taken at baseline and on day 111 from a kidney transplant recipient. The receptors derive from a male patient between 25 and 39 years old who had COVID-19 and was a kidney transplant recipient. Some T cells may trace back to the graft donor.

The V gene is TRBV21-1, the J gene TRBJ2-3. TRBV21-1 is shown as a pseudogene. There are 17 residues in the CDR3. CDR3 in amino acids: CASSITLATVMQDTQYF. The CDR3 DNA follows: TGTGCCAGCAGTATAACTTTAGCTACAGTCATGCAAGATACGCAGTATTTT.

A note on this clonotype: A much larger clone differs by one base, so this may be a read error. J is TRBJ2-1 and V is TRBV5-1, with D uncertain. This CDR3 has 15 residues. Germline V gene data show CDR1 as SGHRS and CDR2 as YFSETQ. CDR3 in amino acids: CAGSLIPGLGNEQFF. Written as DNA, the CDR3 is TGCGCCGGCAGCTTGATTCCGGGCCTGGGGAATGAGCAGTTCTTC.

In the case of this clonotype: A much larger clone differs by one base, so this may be a read error. The chain employs TRBV3-1 and TRBJ1-2, with D uncertain. This CDR3 contains 17 residues. The V gene's germline CDR1 is LGHDT and CDR2 YNNKEL (reference sequence). In DNA form, the CDR3 reads TGTGCCAGCAGCGTGGAATCCACCCTTCGAAAGACCTATGGCTGCACCTTC. This sequence encodes CASSVESTLRKTYGCTF.

This clonotype was found many times. V gene TRBV20-1 combines with J gene TRBJ1-2; D is perhaps TRBD1 (5 bases). Germline V gives CDR1 DFQATT, CDR2 SNEGSKA (reference sequence). The CDR3 is made up of 12 amino acids. Deletions cut 5 bases from V and 2 bases from J, with 9 bases between. CDR3 sequence reads: CSASTENYGYTF. The DNA for the CDR3 is TGCAGTGCTTCGACAGAAAACTATGGCTACACCTTC.

This clonotype was seen a few times. CDR3 in amino acids: CASRHGGDRASGANVLTF. Written as DNA, the CDR3 is TGTGCCAGCAGACACGGGGGGGACAGAGCCTCTGGGGCCAACGTCCTGACTTTC. This chain links TRBV5-4 with TRBJ2-6, with TRBD2 as a possible D gene (8 bases). The CDR3 runs 18 residues. Looked up from germline, CDR1 is SGHNT and CDR2 is YYREEE (reference sequence). The V end was cut by 5 bases, the J end by 0 bases, with 18 bases between.

This clonotype came up many times. This chain joins TRBV18 and TRBJ2-7; 7 bases are a match to TRBD2. V lost 3 bases to trimming and J lost 7 bases; unmatched junction nucleotides: 15. The CDR3 runs 16 residues. From germline, CDR1 is KGHSH and CDR2 LQKENI. The CDR3 DNA is TGTGCCAGCTCACCCAGTATCGGGGAGGGGCTTCGGGAGCAGTACTTC. It is translated as CASSPSIGEGLREQYF.

This clonotype was observed many times. Here the CDR3 DNA reads TGTGCCAGCAGCTTTGAGGGGGTGGAAGAGACCCAGTACTTC. Protein: CASSFEGVEETQYF. This sequence joins TRBV5-6 and TRBJ2-5, with D maybe TRBD1 (6 bases). V was trimmed by 2 bases and J by 3 bases, leaving 11 bases between them. The germline V gene encodes CDR1 SGHDT and CDR2 YYEEEE. The CDR3 extends over 14 amino acids.

Ten or more counts support this clonotype. This chain links TRBV25-1 with TRBJ2-1; 14 bases match TRBD2. Germline-derived CDR1 and CDR2 are MGHDK and SYGVNS. V was clipped by 1 base and J by 0 bases; unmatched bases: 2. The length of the CDR3 is 18 residues. The CDR3 sequence is CASSESGTSGSSYNEQFF. The CDR3 coding sequence is TGTGCCAGCAGTGAATCGGGGACTAGCGGGAGCTCCTACAATGAGCAGTTCTTC.

In the case of this clonotype: One base away lies a much larger clone, so this may be a sequencing read error. The chain carries TRBV3-1 and TRBJ1-2; no reliable D call. Germline V gene data show CDR1 as LGHDT and CDR2 as YNNKEL (reference sequence). Trimming took off 5 bases at V and 4 bases at J, with 23 bases between the two ends. The CDR3 is 17 amino acids. CDR3 sequence reads: CASSGENTLRKTYGYTF. The CDR3 DNA is TGTGCCAGCAGCGGGGAAAACACCCTTCGAAAGACCTATGGCTACACCTTC.

This chain joins TRBV2 and TRBJ2-5; D unresolved. Germline CDR1 reads SNHLY; CDR2 reads FYNNEI. Trimming pared 0 bases from V and 5 bases from J, leaving 7 bases between. This CDR3 is 13 amino acids long. CDR3 DNA sequence: TGTGCCAGCAGTGAAGCCAGATGGGAGACCCAGTACTTC. As protein: CASSEARWETQYF.

The V and J genes are TRBV3-1 and TRBJ1-1; no reliable D call. The germline V and J ends were trimmed by 4 bases and 4 bases, with 22 bases remaining between them. The CDR3 consists of 17 residues. Germline assignment: CDR1 LGHDT and CDR2 YNNKEL (reference sequence). The CDR3 DNA reads TGTGCCAGCAGCCCGATCCATCCCATTTCAATTCGCACTGAAGCTTTCTTT. As protein: CASSPIHPISIRTEAFF.

A note on this clonotype: This could be a read error, since a much larger clone is one nucleotide away. The V call is TRBV11-2, the J call TRBJ1-4; D possibly corresponds to TRBD1 (6 bases). The germline gives CDR1 SGHAT, CDR2 FQNNGV. This CDR3 has 17 residues. V was pared by 1 base and J by 6 bases, with 18 bases between. In DNA form, the CDR3 reads TGTGCCAGCAGCTTAGTGGGCGAGGGAGGGGGAGATGAAAAACTGTTTTTT. Amino acid sequence: CASSLVGEGGGDEKLFF.

This clonotype was seen many times. This chain uses TRBV20-1 with TRBJ1-3; no reliable D call. V lost 3 bases and J lost 8, with 14 bases in between. CDR1 is DFQATT and CDR2 is SNEGSKA in the germline V gene (reference sequence). CDR3 size: 13 residues. The CDR3 loop reads CSARSVSGDTIYF. In nucleotides, the CDR3 is TGCAGTGCTAGGTCGGTTTCAGGCGACACCATATATTTT.

In regard to this clonotype: A much more abundant neighbour one base away suggests this may be a read error. The chain employs TRBV6-5 and TRBJ1-6; no definite D call. This CDR3 has 14 residues. From germline, CDR1 is MNHEY and CDR2 SVGAGI. The CDR3 DNA reads TGTGCCAGCGGTTACCGACAACACAATTCACCCCTCCACTTT. Its protein is CASGYRQHNSPLHF.

This clonotype was recorded at least ten times. This rearrangement joins TRBV7-9 to TRBJ1-5; unclear D gene. The CDR3 runs 14 residues. Per germline, CDR1 SEHNR and CDR2 FQNEAQ (reference sequence). V lost 2 bases to trimming and J lost 3 bases, with 8 bases between them. The CDR3 here is CASSLSGFNQPQHF. CDR3 nucleotide sequence: TGTGCCAGCAGCTTATCTGGGTTCAATCAGCCCCAGCATTTT.

This clonotype was seen repeatedly, ten times or more. This chain uses TRBV7-8 with TRBJ2-3; D uncertain. CDR1 is SGHVS and CDR2 is FQNEAQ in the germline V gene. V was shortened by 5 bases and J by 0 bases, with 15 bases between the two germline ends. The CDR3 is made up of 16 amino acids. Written as DNA, the CDR3 is TGTGCCAGCAGCCTGTCCTTCTCTCCGAGCACAGATACGCAGTATTTT. Translation: CASSLSFSPSTDTQYF.

This clonotype came up many times. The V gene is TRBV8-2, the J gene TRBJ1-2. TRBV8-2 is a recognized pseudogene. This CDR3 region has 16 residues. The CDR3 spells CGSDFCDSRKTYGYTF. CDR3 nucleotides: TGTGGCAGTGATTTTTGTGATAGCCGAAAGACCTATGGCTACACCTTC.

This clonotype was recorded many times. The chain combines TRBV3-1 with TRBJ2-2; the D is unclear. With 5 bases removed from V and 5 bases from J, the gap between germline ends came to 24 bases. The CDR3 runs to 18 residues. Per the germline V gene, CDR1 is LGHDT and CDR2 is YNNKEL (reference sequence). As DNA, the CDR3 is TGTGCCAGCAGCGAGAAGTTTCCCATTTCAGGCTTGACCGGGGAGCTGTTTTTT. Residues: CASSEKFPISGLTGELFF.

There are many counts of this clonotype. The chain has TRBV5-4 and TRBJ2-7, with D maybe TRBD2 (6 bases). This CDR3 comprises 15 residues. Germline V lookup: CDR1 SGHNT, CDR2 YYREEE (reference sequence). The V gene lost 4 bases and the J gene lost 6 bases, with 20 bases spanning the gap. The CDR3 is CASSARDGGMGEQYF. In DNA, the CDR3 is TGTGCCAGCAGCGCCCGGGACGGGGGAATGGGCGAGCAGTACTTC.